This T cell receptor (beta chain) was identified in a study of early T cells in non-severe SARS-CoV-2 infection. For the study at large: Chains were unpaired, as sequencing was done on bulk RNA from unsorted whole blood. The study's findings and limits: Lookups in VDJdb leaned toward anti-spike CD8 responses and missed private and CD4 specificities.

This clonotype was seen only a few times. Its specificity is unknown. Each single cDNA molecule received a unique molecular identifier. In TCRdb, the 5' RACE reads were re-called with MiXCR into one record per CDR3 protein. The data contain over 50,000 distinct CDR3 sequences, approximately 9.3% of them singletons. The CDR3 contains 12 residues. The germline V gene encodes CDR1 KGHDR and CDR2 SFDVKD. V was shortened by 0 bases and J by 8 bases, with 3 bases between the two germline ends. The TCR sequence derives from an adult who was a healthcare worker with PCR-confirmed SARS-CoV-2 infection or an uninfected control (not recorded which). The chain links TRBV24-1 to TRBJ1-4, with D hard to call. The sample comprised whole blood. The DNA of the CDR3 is TGTGCCACCAGTGATTTGGAGGAAAAACTGTTTTTT. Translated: CATSDLEEKLFF.